The 21 T cell receptor beta chains listed next were all sequenced from one sample in a study of blood T cell repertoires in COVID-19. Sequencing was performed with immunoSEQ multiplex PCR; in TCRdb, only in-frame clones are kept and a portion is missing. The table has a few hundred thousand clones, 80% to 90% seen once; the top ten hold more than 6.5%. Sequencing used PBMCs or T cells enriched from blood (not recorded which). These receptors came from a woman aged 50 to 60 who had been exposed to COVID-19.

The J gene is TRBJ2-2, the V gene TRBV28, with 8 bases matching TRBD1. Looked up from germline, CDR1 is MDHEN and CDR2 is SYDVKM. V shed 11 bases and J 8 bases; nucleotides not matched to a gene: 10. There are 13 residues in the CDR3. CDR3 residues: CAGRTGLTGELFF. The CDR3 nucleotides are TGTGCCGGCCGGACAGGGCTAACTGGGGAGCTGTTTTTT.

The rearrangement links TRBV6-5 to TRBJ1-2; D is unresolved. CDR3 length: 13 residues. V dropped 5 bases and J dropped 2 bases, with 9 bases sitting between them. Germline CDR1 MNHEY, CDR2 SVGAGI. The DNA of the CDR3 is TGTGCCAGCAGTCCCCAGGCGAACTATGGCTACACCTTC. It specifies CASSPQANYGYTF.

The chain combines TRBV7-2 with TRBJ2-3, with TRBD2 matching over 14 bases. V lost 1 base and J lost 5; bases outside the gene matches: 8. The CDR3 is 18 amino acids. Germline V lookup: CDR1 SGHTA, CDR2 FQGNSA. The CDR3 sequence: CASSLVVRTSGGKDTQYF. In DNA, the CDR3 is TGTGCCAGCAGCTTAGTCGTAAGGACTAGCGGGGGGAAAGATACGCAGTATTTT.

The V and J genes are TRBV9 and TRBJ1-3; D remains ambiguous. This CDR3 spans 15 amino acids. CDR1 is SGDLS and CDR2 is YYNGEE in the germline V gene. V was clipped by 4 bases and J by 8 bases, with 19 bases between them. The CDR3: CASSTPMSREDTIYF. In DNA form, the CDR3 reads TGTGCCAGCAGCACCCCTATGTCCCGGGAGGACACCATATATTTT.

The genes are TRBV20-1 and TRBJ2-7, with D unclear. Germline-derived CDR1 and CDR2 are DFQATT and SNEGSKA (reference sequence). The length of the CDR3 is 11 residues. Trimming removed 3 bases from V and 6 bases from J, with 9 bases in between. As DNA, the CDR3 is TGCAGTGCTAGGATAACGAGCGAGCAGTACTTC. The encoded protein is CSARITSEQYF.

The chain carries TRBV7-8 and TRBJ1-5, with TRBD1 identical over 7 bases. There are 15 residues in the CDR3. Germline V gene sequence: CDR1 SGHVS, CDR2 FQNEAQ. The V segment lost 5 bases and the J segment 0 bases; nucleotides outside the gene matches: 4. The CDR3 region has the DNA TGTGCCAGCAGCGGGCAGGGGGGTAGCAATCAGCCCCAGCATTTT. Encoded protein: CASSGQGGSNQPQHF.

This clone has a handful of counts. The rearrangement links TRBV12-3 or TRBV12-4 to TRBJ2-1; no clear D. Trimming removed 5 bases at V and 5 bases at J, with 7 bases between. CDR3 size: 12 residues. CDR3 in DNA: TGTGCCAGCAGTCCCCGAGACAATGAGCAGTTCTTC. Translated, it gives CASSPRDNEQFF.

The chain is built from TRBV5-4 and TRBJ1-2; TRBD1 might be the D (5 bases). V was trimmed by 0 bases and J by 2 bases, leaving 8 bases between them. Germline CDR1 reads SGHNT; CDR2 reads YYREEE (reference sequence). This CDR3 region has 14 residues. The CDR3 is CASSLGSGNYGYTF. In DNA form, the CDR3 reads TGTGCCAGCAGCTTGGGCTCAGGGAACTATGGCTACACCTTC.

The chain couples TRBV7-9 to TRBJ1-4, with 7 bases matching TRBD1. V trimming: 5 bases; J trimming: 7 bases; junction bases outside the gene matches: 4. This CDR3 comprises 13 residues. CDR1 and CDR2 from the germline V gene are SEHNR and FQNEAQ (reference sequence). For the CDR3, the DNA is TGTGCCAGCAGCGCCGACAGGGCTGAAAAACTGTTTTTT. Translation gives CASSADRAEKLFF.

The chain has TRBV24-1 and TRBJ1-1; no clear D. The CDR3 is 13 residues long. Trimming left V 7 bases short and J 2 bases short, with 10 bases between. CDR1 is KGHDR and CDR2 is SFDVKD in the germline V gene. The CDR3 reads CATRDTANTEAFF. The CDR3 region has the DNA TGTGCCACCAGAGATACAGCCAACACTGAAGCTTTCTTT.

J is TRBJ2-3 and V is TRBV7-8; tentatively, D is TRBD2 (6 bases). Germline values: CDR1 SGHVS, CDR2 FQNEAQ. Deletions cut 0 bases from V and 0 bases from J, with 7 bases between. This CDR3 spans 15 amino acids. This CDR3 reads CASSLARGSTDTQYF. The CDR3 region has the DNA TGTGCCAGCAGCTTAGCTCGGGGGAGCACAGATACGCAGTATTTT.

The chain links TRBV19 to TRBJ1-2; TRBD1 matches 11 bases. This CDR3 is 13 amino acids long. Trimming at V came to 5 bases and at J to 4 bases, leaving 0 bases not matched to a gene. Germline V gives CDR1 LNHDA, CDR2 SQIVND (reference sequence). CDR3 protein: CASSGTGGYGYTF. The DNA of the CDR3 is TGTGCCAGTAGTGGGACAGGGGGCTATGGCTACACCTTC. The whole variable domain, filled in from reference TRBV19 and TRBJ1-2, reads DGGITQSPKYLFRKEGQNVTLSCEQNLNHDAMYWYRQDPGQGLRLIYYSQIVNDFQKGDIAEGYSVSREKKESFPLTVTSAQKNPTAFYLCASSGTGGYGYTFGSGTRLTVV.

This clone has only one observation. The gene calls are TRBV28 and TRBJ1-5; the D is unclear. The V gene's germline CDR1 is MDHEN and CDR2 SYDVKM. With 3 bases removed from V and 5 bases from J, the gap between germline ends came to 11 bases. This CDR3 is built from 14 residues. The CDR3 is CASSFSEGDQPQHF. As DNA, the CDR3 is TGTGCCAGCAGTTTTAGTGAGGGCGATCAGCCCCAGCATTTT. The variable domain in full, with the rest retrieved from reference TRBV28 and TRBJ1-5, is DVKVTQSSRYLVKRTGEKVFLECVQDMDHENMFWYRQDPGLGLRLIYFSYDVKMKEKGDIPEGYSVSREKKERFSLILESASTNQTSMYLCASSFSEGDQPQHFGDGTRLSIL.

CDR3 amino acids: CASSLSANTGELFF. For the CDR3, the DNA is TGCGCCAGCAGCTTGTCTGCGAACACCGGGGAGCTGTTTTTT. The V gene is TRBV5-1, the J gene TRBJ2-2; D uncertain. Trimming took 1 base from V and 0 from J, leaving 4 bases between them. CDR1 is SGHRS, CDR2 YFSETQ, per germline. This CDR3 comprises 14 residues.

This CDR3 reads CASSFRGQLHTGELFF. In nucleotides, the CDR3 is TGTGCCAGCAGTTTCAGGGGACAGCTACACACCGGGGAGCTGTTTTTT. The chain couples TRBV28 to TRBJ2-2; 7 nucleotides match TRBD1. CDR3 length equals 16 residues. Germline CDR1 MDHEN, CDR2 SYDVKM. J lost 3 bases, V lost 3 bases, and 7 bases had no gene match.

There are a few counts of this clone. The J gene is TRBJ2-1, the V gene TRBV29-1, with TRBD1 identical over 10 bases. V lost 6 bases to trimming and J lost 5 bases; unmatched junction nucleotides: 7. This CDR3 is 14 amino acids long. Germline CDR1 SQVTM, CDR2 ANQGSEA. In DNA, the CDR3 is TGCAGCGTGCCGAGACAGGGGGCTAACAATGAGCAGTTCTTC. Its translation is CSVPRQGANNEQFF.

The chain recombines TRBV3-1 (or the pseudogene TRBV3-2) with TRBJ2-5, with TRBD2 matching over 8 bases. Germline CDR1 reads LGHDT; CDR2 reads YNNKEL (reference sequence). There are 17 residues in the CDR3. Germline trimming cut 4 bases from V and 5 bases from J; bases unmatched to any gene: 15. CDR3 coding DNA: TGTGCCAGCAGCCGAAACCTCGGGGGGGCGGAAGAGGAGACCCAGTACTTC. Its protein product is CASSRNLGGAEEETQYF.

This chain uses TRBV18 with TRBJ2-3; 8 nucleotides line up with TRBD2. This CDR3 region has 16 residues. V lost 4 bases, J lost 2 bases, and 8 bases stayed unmatched. From germline, CDR1 is KGHSH and CDR2 LQKENI. The DNA for the CDR3 is TGTGCCAGCTCACAAGGCAGCGGGGGAATCACAGATACGCAGTATTTT. Its protein is CASSQGSGGITDTQYF.

The rearrangement joins TRBV5-6 to TRBJ2-2; D possibly corresponds to TRBD1 (6 bases). Germline V gene sequence: CDR1 SGHDT, CDR2 YYEEEE. V lost 4 bases, J lost 7 bases, and 14 bases lay in between. The CDR3 is made up of 14 amino acids. The chain's CDR3 is CASSPVQGLGELFF. In DNA, the CDR3 is TGTGCCAGCAGCCCTGTCCAGGGGCTCGGGGAGCTGTTTTTT.

This chain links TRBV18 with TRBJ1-5, with TRBD1 identical over 8 bases. CDR1 KGHSH and CDR2 LQKENI come from the germline V gene. The CDR3 spans 16 residues. V shed 3 bases, J shed 6 bases, and the junction held 10 bases outside the gene matches. CDR3 sequence reads: CASSPSGQVVAQPQHF. The CDR3 coding sequence is TGTGCCAGCTCACCTTCGGGACAGGTTGTCGCTCAGCCCCAGCATTTT.

This clone turned up a few times. The chain uses TRBV19 and TRBJ2-7; D uncertain. Trimming cost V 5 bases and J 1 base, with 12 bases left between them. The CDR3 is 14 amino acids. Germline-derived CDR1 and CDR2 are LNHDA and SQIVND (reference sequence). CDR3 in amino acids: CASSLYDGSYEQYF. The CDR3 region has the DNA TGTGCCAGTAGTCTCTATGACGGGTCCTACGAGCAGTACTTC.